One T cell receptor (beta chain) is described in this entry. The antigen is undetermined. Repertoires were generated with immunoSEQ multiplex PCR, while TCRdb's copy carries only in-frame clones and drops some. The sample has approximately 130,000 clones; more than 90% are singletons. Per the germline V gene, CDR1 is MNHNY and CDR2 is SVGAGI (reference sequence). Trimming left V 2 bases short and J 6 bases short, with 10 bases between. CDR3 length: 14 amino acids. This record belongs to a study of graft-versus-host responses after intestinal transplantation. Study summary: Induction with anti-thymocyte globulin, then tacrolimus and steroids for around three years, was given to all recipients. Study-level findings and limits: Within allografts, high graft-versus-host to host-versus-graft clonal ratios were seen among patients with graft-donor T cell macrochimerism. With peak circulating GvH clone levels came an association with early post-transplant HvG declines. Present in recipient marrow, GvH clones included some that appeared first in ileum or blood.

The rearrangement links TRBV6-6 to TRBJ1-4; TRBD1 is a possible D gene (5 bases). This clonotype originated in a human donor who received an intestinal transplant. This specimen was unstimulated CD4+ T cells sorted from spleen or lymph node cells, taken before intestinal transplant. CDR3 loop: CASSYGQGDEKLFF. CDR3 nucleotide sequence: TGTGCCAGCAGTTACGGGCAGGGCGATGAAAAACTGTTTTTT.